This T cell receptor (beta chain) was sequenced during a study of beta chain features in type 1 diabetes. General study points: Among all four CD4+ subsets, Type 1 diabetes patients had TCRB CDR3s that were moderately but significantly shorter.

About this clone: The target antigen is unknown.

Germline assignment: CDR1 MRHNA and CDR2 SNTAGT. Trimming shortened V by 5 bases and J by 5 bases, and 7 bases separated the two germline ends. The CDR3 is 12 amino acids. The entirety of the isolated RNA underwent reverse transcription, so expressed TCRB transcripts were sequenced. Method: immunoSEQ multiplex PCR; TCRdb's copy keeps in-frame clones and lacks some. The sample carries around 150,000 clones, around 8% recorded once. The chain is built from TRBV6-4 and TRBJ1-5; tentatively, D is TRBD1 (5 bases). The TCR originated in a woman aged 18-29 years with type 1 diabetes. The sample taken for sequencing was central memory CD4+ T cells from blood. Here the CDR3 DNA reads TGTGCCAGCAGTTTCAGGGATCAGCCCCAGCATTTT. Protein sequence: CASSFRDQPQHF.